One sample yielded the 15 T cell receptor beta chains listed below, sequenced in a study of T cell repertoires in cytomegalovirus infection. One entry per CDR3 protein results from TCRdb running MiXCR on the reads. Found here are roughly 200,000 distinct CDR3 sequences, about 15% of them singletons; the top ten hold approximately 26%. Sequencing was done on a sample of CD8+ T cells from PBMCs. The receptors come from a human donor in good health (CMV status not recorded). Some clones in this sample may be carry-over from other donors' samples.

This clonotype was observed many times. This CDR3 reads CASSLGTGMNEQFF. Here the CDR3 DNA reads TGTGCCAGCAGTCTCGGGACAGGGATGAATGAGCAGTTCTTC. The chain couples TRBV28 to TRBJ2-1; 9 bases agree with TRBD1. This CDR3 contains 14 residues. CDR1 is MDHEN, CDR2 SYDVKM, per germline. Trimming at V came to 5 bases and at J to 7 bases, leaving 6 bases not matched to a gene.

V usage is TRBV20-1 and J usage is TRBJ1-2, with D unresolved. The germline V and J ends were trimmed by 6 bases and 1 base, with 9 bases remaining between them. The length of the CDR3 is 12 residues. CDR1 and CDR2 from the germline V gene are DFQATT and SNEGSKA (reference sequence). The chain's CDR3 is CSATLVNYGYTF. The CDR3 DNA sequence: TGCAGTGCCACCCTCGTTAACTATGGCTACACCTTC.

The V call is TRBV4-1, the J call TRBJ2-7; 8 bases agree with TRBD1. The CDR3 length is 15 residues. CDR1 MGHRA and CDR2 YSYEKL come from the germline V gene. J lost 5 bases, V lost 4 bases, and 10 bases had no gene match. As DNA, the CDR3 is TGCGCCAGCAGCCCAGGGACAGGCGCGGTCGACGAGCAGTACTTC. This gives the protein CASSPGTGAVDEQYF.

The rearrangement joins TRBV30 to TRBJ2-1, with a weak D call TRBD1 (6 bases). V lost 1 base and J 7 bases, leaving 20 bases between the germline ends. Germline values: CDR1 GTSNPN, CDR2 SVGIG (reference sequence). This CDR3 has 16 residues. The CDR3 is CAWSAHQGPPKNEQFF. In nucleotides, the CDR3 is TGTGCCTGGAGTGCCCATCAGGGGCCCCCAAAGAATGAGCAGTTCTTC.

The sample holds many counts of this clonotype. The chain is built from TRBV7-8 and TRBJ1-4; no clear D. V lost 5 bases, J lost 5 bases, and 15 bases lay in between. Per germline, CDR1 SGHVS and CDR2 FQNEAQ. The CDR3 extends over 15 amino acids. This CDR3 reads CASSPGLQLNEKLFF. The CDR3 region has the DNA TGTGCCAGCAGCCCCGGACTACAACTAAATGAAAAACTGTTTTTT. Looking up the rest from reference TRBV7-8 and TRBJ1-4 gives the full variable domain: GAGVSQSPRYKVAKRGQDVALRCDPISGHVSLFWYQQALGQGPEFLTYFQNEAQLDKSGLPSDRFFAERPEGSVSTLKIQRTQQEDSAVYLCASSPGLQLNEKLFFGSGTQLSVL.

V is TRBV11-2 and J is TRBJ2-7; 8 nucleotides match TRBD1. The CDR3 is 17 residues long. V was clipped by 0 bases and J by 0 bases; unmatched bases: 7. Germline V gene data show CDR1 as SGHAT and CDR2 as FQNNGV. The CDR3 loop reads CASSLDLQGVLSYEQYF. The CDR3 DNA sequence: TGTGCCAGCAGCTTAGATCTACAGGGGGTCCTCTCCTACGAGCAGTACTTC.

This clonotype was counted many times. J is TRBJ1-1 and V is TRBV7-6; 10 nucleotides line up with TRBD1. The CDR3 is 16 amino acids. CDR1 is SGHVS and CDR2 is FNYEAQ in the germline V gene. Germline trimming cut 4 bases from V and 5 bases from J; bases unmatched to any gene: 10. This chain's CDR3 is CASSSGQGQKGTEAFF. In nucleotides, the CDR3 is TGTGCCAGCAGCTCGGGACAGGGGCAGAAGGGTACTGAAGCTTTCTTT.

This clonotype was counted ten times or more. The chain couples TRBV7-8 to TRBJ2-1, with 7 bases lining up with TRBD1. CDR1 and CDR2 from the germline V gene are SGHVS and FQNEAQ. The CDR3 consists of 17 residues. J lost 2 bases, V lost 3 bases, and 10 bases had no gene match. CDR3 sequence: CASSFDDRVVAYNEQFF. CDR3 sequence (DNA): TGTGCCAGCAGCTTCGACGACAGGGTCGTAGCCTACAATGAGCAGTTCTTC. The complete variable domain, with remaining parts taken from reference TRBV7-8 and TRBJ2-1, reads GAGVSQSPRYKVAKRGQDVALRCDPISGHVSLFWYQQALGQGPEFLTYFQNEAQLDKSGLPSDRFFAERPEGSVSTLKIQRTQQEDSAVYLCASSFDDRVVAYNEQFFGPGTRLTVL.

The chain has TRBV7-2 and TRBJ1-2; possible D gene TRBD1, 5 bases. CDR1 SGHTA and CDR2 FQGNSA come from the germline V gene. V was pared by 3 bases and J by 6 bases, with 8 bases between. The CDR3 is 12 amino acids. The CDR3 region has the DNA TGTGCCAGCAGCTTGACAGAGGATGGCTACACCTTC. As protein: CASSLTEDGYTF.

The chain uses TRBV11-2 and TRBJ1-1; D unclear. The germline gives CDR1 SGHAT, CDR2 FQNNGV. This CDR3 region has 11 residues. V shed 3 bases and J shed 7 bases, with 6 bases lying between them. The CDR3 DNA reads TGTGCCAGCAGCTTTGTAGGTGAAGCTTTCTTT. This encodes CASSFVGEAFF.

The CDR3 coding sequence is TGTGCCAGCAGCTTAGGTCTTAACTATGGCTACACCTTC. It is translated as CASSLGLNYGYTF. V usage is TRBV7-9 and J usage is TRBJ1-2; the D is unclear. V was pared by 1 base and J by 1 base, with 4 bases between. This CDR3 has 13 residues. Germline-derived CDR1 and CDR2 are SEHNR and FQNEAQ (reference sequence).

The chain uses TRBV28 and TRBJ1-5, with D possibly being TRBD1 (5 bases). The CDR3 covers 14 residues. The V and J ends lost 4 bases and 2 bases respectively, with 9 bases between them. CDR1 is MDHEN and CDR2 is SYDVKM in the germline V gene. Here the CDR3 reads CASSYGTGNQPQHF. Here the CDR3 DNA reads TGTGCCAGCAGTTACGGGACGGGCAATCAGCCCCAGCATTTT.

V gene TRBV7-9 combines with J gene TRBJ1-2; D possibly corresponds to TRBD1 (5 bases). The CDR3 loop spans 17 amino acids. Germline CDR1 and CDR2: SEHNR and FQNEAQ (reference sequence). Trimming pared 1 base from V and 4 bases from J, leaving 19 bases between. This chain's CDR3 is CASSLENSGLGIYGYTF. CDR3 nucleotide sequence: TGTGCCAGCAGCTTAGAAAATTCGGGGCTGGGAATCTATGGCTACACCTTC.

This clonotype came up many times. The CDR3 region is CASSSGLSYEQYF. The CDR3 nucleotides read TGTGCCAGCAGCTCCGGACTGTCCTACGAGCAGTACTTC. The chain uses TRBV12-3 or TRBV12-4 and TRBJ2-7; a possible D gene is TRBD2 (5 bases). The ends were cut back, 6 bases at V and 1 base at J, with 10 bases in the middle. The CDR3 length is 13 residues.

This clonotype has a handful of counts. The rearrangement links TRBV7-7 to TRBJ2-2; a weak D match, TRBD1 (5 bases). V was clipped by 2 bases and J by 5 bases, with 21 bases between them. This CDR3 region has 18 residues. The V gene's germline CDR1 is SSHAT and CDR2 FNYEAQ (reference sequence). The CDR3 region has the DNA TGTGCCAGCAGCTTAAGGGGTCCGGGCAGCACACTGACCGGGGAGCTGTTTTTT. As protein: CASSLRGPGSTLTGELFF.